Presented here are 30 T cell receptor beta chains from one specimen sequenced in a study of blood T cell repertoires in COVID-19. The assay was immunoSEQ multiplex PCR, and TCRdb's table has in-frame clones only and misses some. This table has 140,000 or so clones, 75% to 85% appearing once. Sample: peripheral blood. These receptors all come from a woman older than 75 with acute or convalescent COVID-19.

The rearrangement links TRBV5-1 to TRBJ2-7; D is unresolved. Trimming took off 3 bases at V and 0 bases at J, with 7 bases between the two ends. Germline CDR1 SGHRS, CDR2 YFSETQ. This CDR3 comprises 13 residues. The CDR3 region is CASSSGASYEQYF. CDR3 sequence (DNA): TGCGCCAGCAGCTCAGGCGCCTCCTACGAGCAGTACTTC.

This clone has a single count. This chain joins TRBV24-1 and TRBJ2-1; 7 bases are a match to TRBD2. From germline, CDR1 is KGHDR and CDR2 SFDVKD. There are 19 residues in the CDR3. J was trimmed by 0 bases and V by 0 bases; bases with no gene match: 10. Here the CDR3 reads CATSDLQASGPSSYNEQFF. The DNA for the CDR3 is TGTGCCACCAGTGATTTGCAGGCTAGCGGACCCAGCTCCTACAATGAGCAGTTCTTC.

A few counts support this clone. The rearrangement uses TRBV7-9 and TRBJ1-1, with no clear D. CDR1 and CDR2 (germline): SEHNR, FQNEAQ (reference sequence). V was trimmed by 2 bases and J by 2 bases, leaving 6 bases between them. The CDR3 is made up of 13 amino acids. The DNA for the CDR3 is TGTGCCAGCAGCTTAATAATAAACACTGAAGCTTTCTTT. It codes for CASSLIINTEAFF.

CDR3 protein: CASSVARDTTF. CDR3 coding DNA: TGTGCCAGCAGCGTAGCCCGGGACACAACCTTC. The chain couples TRBV9 to TRBJ1-2; maybe TRBD1 (6 bases). The CDR3 has 11 residues. Germline lookup yields CDR1 SGDLS and CDR2 YYNGEE. V was pared by 0 bases and J by 14 bases, with 11 bases between.

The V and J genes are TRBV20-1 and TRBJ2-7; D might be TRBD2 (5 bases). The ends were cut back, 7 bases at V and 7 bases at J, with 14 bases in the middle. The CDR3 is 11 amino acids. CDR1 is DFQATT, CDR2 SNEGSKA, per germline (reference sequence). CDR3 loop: CSVGRSGEQYF. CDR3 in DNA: TGCAGTGTCGGAAGGTCGGGAGAGCAGTACTTC.

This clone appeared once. The chain's CDR3 is CASSTGSSYGEQFF. The CDR3 nucleotides are TGTGCCAGCAGCACCGGGAGTAGCTACGGTGAGCAGTTCTTC. V usage is TRBV6-5 and J usage is TRBJ2-1; D perhaps matches TRBD2 (6 bases). The CDR3 spans 14 residues. V lost 6 bases, J lost 9 bases, and 18 bases lay in between. Germline CDR1 MNHEY, CDR2 SVGAGI.

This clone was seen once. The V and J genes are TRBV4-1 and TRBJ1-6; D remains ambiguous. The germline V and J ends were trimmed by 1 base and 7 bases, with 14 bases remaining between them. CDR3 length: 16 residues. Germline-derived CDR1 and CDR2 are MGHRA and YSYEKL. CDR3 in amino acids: CASSQATGSQNSPLHF. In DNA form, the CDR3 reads TGCGCCAGCAGCCAAGCAACCGGGAGCCAAAATTCACCCCTCCACTTT.

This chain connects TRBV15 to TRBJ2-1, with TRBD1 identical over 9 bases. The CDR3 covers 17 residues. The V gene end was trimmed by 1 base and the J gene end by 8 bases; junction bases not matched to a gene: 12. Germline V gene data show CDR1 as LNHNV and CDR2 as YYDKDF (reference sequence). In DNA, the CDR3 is TGTGCCACCAGCAGAGCTAGCCGGGACAGGGTATCCCATGAGCAGTTCTTC. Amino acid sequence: CATSRASRDRVSHEQFF.

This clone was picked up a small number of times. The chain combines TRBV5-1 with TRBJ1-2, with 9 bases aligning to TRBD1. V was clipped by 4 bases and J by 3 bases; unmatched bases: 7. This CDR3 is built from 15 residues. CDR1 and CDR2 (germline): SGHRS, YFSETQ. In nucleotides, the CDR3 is TGCGCCAGCAGCCTCGGCGGACAGGGGCACTATGGCTACACCTTC. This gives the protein CASSLGGQGHYGYTF.

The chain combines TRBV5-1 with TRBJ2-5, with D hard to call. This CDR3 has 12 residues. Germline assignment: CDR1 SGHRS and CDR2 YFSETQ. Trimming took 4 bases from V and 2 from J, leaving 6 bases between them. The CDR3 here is CASSPSQETQYF. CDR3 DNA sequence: TGCGCCAGCAGCCCCTCTCAAGAGACCCAGTACTTC.

The chain's CDR3 is CASSYEAGGPSGELFF. For the CDR3, the DNA is TGTGCCAGCAGTTACGAGGCGGGAGGGCCTTCCGGGGAGCTGTTTTTT. The gene calls are TRBV6-5 and TRBJ2-2; 9 positions match TRBD2. Germline V gene sequence: CDR1 MNHEY, CDR2 SVGAGI. The length of the CDR3 is 16 residues. Trimming removed 2 bases from V and 6 bases from J; junction bases left unmatched: 7.

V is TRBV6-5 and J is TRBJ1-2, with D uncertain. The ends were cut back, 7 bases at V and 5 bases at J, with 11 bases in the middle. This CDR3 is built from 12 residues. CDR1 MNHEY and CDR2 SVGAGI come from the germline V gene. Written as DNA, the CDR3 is TGTGCCAGCACGCCGCAGTCTTATGGCTACACCTTC. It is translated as CASTPQSYGYTF.

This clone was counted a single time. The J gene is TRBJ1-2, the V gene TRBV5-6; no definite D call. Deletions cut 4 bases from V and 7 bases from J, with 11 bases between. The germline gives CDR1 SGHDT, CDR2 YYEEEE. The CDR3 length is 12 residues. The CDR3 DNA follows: TGTGCCAGCAGCCCCGGGGTGGGTGGCTACACCTTC. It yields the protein CASSPGVGGYTF.

CDR3 protein: CASSTGGPNTGELFF. The CDR3, as DNA: TGCGCCAGCAGCACGGGAGGGCCGAACACCGGGGAGCTGTTTTTT. The chain has TRBV5-1 and TRBJ2-2, with 8 positions matching TRBD2. CDR1 and CDR2 from the germline V gene are SGHRS and YFSETQ. This CDR3 contains 15 residues. The V gene end was trimmed by 4 bases and the J gene end by 0 bases; junction bases not matched to a gene: 2. Together with reference TRBV5-1 and TRBJ2-2, the CDR3 gives the full variable domain: KAGVTQTPRYLIKTRGQQVTLSCSPISGHRSVSWYQQTPGQGLQFLFEYFSETQRNKGNFPGRFSGRQFSNSRSEMNVSTLELGDSALYLCASSTGGPNTGELFFGEGSRLTVL.

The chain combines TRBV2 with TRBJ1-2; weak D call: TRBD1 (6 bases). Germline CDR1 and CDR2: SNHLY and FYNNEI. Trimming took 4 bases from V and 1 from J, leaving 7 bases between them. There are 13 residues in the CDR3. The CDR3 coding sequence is TGTGCCAGCAGTGGGACAGTTAACTATGGCTACACCTTC. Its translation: CASSGTVNYGYTF.

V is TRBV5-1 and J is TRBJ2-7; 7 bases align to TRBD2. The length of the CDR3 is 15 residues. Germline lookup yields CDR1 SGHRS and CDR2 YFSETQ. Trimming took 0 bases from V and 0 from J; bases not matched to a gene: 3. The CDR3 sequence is CASSLGAGASYEQYF. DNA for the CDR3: TGCGCCAGCAGCTTGGGGGCGGGAGCCTCCTACGAGCAGTACTTC.

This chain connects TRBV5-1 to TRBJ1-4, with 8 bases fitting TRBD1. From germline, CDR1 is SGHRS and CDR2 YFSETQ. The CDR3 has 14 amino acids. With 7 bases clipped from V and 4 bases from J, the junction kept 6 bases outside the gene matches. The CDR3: CASRRDRSNEKLFF. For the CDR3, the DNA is TGCGCCAGCCGCCGGGACAGGAGTAATGAAAAACTGTTTTTT. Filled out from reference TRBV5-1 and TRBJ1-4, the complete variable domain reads KAGVTQTPRYLIKTRGQQVTLSCSPISGHRSVSWYQQTPGQGLQFLFEYFSETQRNKGNFPGRFSGRQFSNSRSEMNVSTLELGDSALYLCASRRDRSNEKLFFGSGTQLSVL.

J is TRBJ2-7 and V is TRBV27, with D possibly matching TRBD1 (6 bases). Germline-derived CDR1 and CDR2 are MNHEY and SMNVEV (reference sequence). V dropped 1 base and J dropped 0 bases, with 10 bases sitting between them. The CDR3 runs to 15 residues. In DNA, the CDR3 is TGTGCCAGCAGTTTATATTGGGGGCCCTCCTACGAGCAGTACTTC. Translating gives CASSLYWGPSYEQYF.

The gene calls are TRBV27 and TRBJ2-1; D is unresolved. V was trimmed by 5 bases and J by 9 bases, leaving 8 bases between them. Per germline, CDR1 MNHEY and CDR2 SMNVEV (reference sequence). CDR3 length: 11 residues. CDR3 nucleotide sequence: TGTGCCAGCAGTATACTAAGTGAGCAGTTCTTC. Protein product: CASSILSEQFF.

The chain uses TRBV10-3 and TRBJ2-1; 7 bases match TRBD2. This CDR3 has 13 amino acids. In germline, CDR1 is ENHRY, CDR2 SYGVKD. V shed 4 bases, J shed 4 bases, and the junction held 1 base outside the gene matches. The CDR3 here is CAISGLAYNEQFF. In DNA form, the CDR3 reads TGTGCCATCAGTGGACTAGCTTACAATGAGCAGTTCTTC.

The CDR3 here is CASSSYTGELFF. The CDR3 nucleotides read TGTGCCAGCAGCTCCTACACCGGGGAGCTGTTTTTT. The chain recombines TRBV7-3 with TRBJ2-2; D remains ambiguous. CDR1 SGHTA and CDR2 FQGTGA come from the germline V gene. The V gene lost 4 bases and the J gene lost 3 bases, with 3 bases spanning the gap. This CDR3 is 12 amino acids long.

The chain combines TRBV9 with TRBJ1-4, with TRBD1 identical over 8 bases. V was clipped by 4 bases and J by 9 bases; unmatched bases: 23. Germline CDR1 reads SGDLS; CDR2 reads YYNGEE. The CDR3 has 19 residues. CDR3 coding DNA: TGTGCCAGCAGCCCAGAGGCAGGGGGCGGTTTCGCCCACCGCCAAAAACTGTTTTTT. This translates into CASSPEAGGGFAHRQKLFF.

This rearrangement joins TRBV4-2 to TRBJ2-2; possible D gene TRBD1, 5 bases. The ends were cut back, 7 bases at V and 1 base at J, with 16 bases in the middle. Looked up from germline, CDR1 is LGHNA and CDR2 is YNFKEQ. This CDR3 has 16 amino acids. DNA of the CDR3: TGTGCCAGCAACCCTTTGGGGCAGATGAACACCGGGGAGCTGTTTTTT. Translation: CASNPLGQMNTGELFF.

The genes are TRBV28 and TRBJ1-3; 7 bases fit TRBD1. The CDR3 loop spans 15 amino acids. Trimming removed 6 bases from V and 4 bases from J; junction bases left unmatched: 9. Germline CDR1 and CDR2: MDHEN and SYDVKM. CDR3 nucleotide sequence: TGTGCCAGCAGCCCGACAGGGCTGTTCGGAAACACCATATATTTT. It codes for CASSPTGLFGNTIYF.

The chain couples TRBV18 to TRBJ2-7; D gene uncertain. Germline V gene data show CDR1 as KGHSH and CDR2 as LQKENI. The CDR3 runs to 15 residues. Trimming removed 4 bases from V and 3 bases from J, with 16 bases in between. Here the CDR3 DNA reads TGTGCCAGCTCACTCTCAGAGACAAACCACTACGAGCAGTACTTC. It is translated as CASSLSETNHYEQYF.

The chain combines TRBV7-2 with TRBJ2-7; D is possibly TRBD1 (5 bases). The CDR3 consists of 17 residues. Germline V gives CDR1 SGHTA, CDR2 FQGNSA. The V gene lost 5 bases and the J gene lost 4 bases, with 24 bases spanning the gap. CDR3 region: CASSPQARSQVAYEQYF. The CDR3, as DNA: TGTGCCAGCAGCCCACAGGCTAGATCCCAGGTTGCGTACGAGCAGTACTTC.

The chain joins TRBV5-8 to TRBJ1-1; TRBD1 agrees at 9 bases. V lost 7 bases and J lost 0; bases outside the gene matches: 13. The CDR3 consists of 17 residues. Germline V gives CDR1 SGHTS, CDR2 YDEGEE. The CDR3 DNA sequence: TGTGCCAGCGATCCGGGACAGGGCCGGTTAATGAACACTGAAGCTTTCTTT. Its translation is CASDPGQGRLMNTEAFF. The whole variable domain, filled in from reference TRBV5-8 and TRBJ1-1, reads EAGVTQSPTHLIKTRGQQATLRCSPISGHTSVYWYQQALGLGLQFLLWYDEGEERNRGNFPPRFSGRQFPNYSSELNVNALELEDSALYLCASDPGQGRLMNTEAFFGQGTRLTVV.

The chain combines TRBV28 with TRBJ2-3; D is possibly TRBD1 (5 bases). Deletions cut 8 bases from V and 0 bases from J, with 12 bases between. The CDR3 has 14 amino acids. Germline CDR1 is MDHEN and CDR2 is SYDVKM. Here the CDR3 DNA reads TGTGCCAGCGACGACAGAGGTAGCACAGATACGCAGTATTTT. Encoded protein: CASDDRGSTDTQYF.

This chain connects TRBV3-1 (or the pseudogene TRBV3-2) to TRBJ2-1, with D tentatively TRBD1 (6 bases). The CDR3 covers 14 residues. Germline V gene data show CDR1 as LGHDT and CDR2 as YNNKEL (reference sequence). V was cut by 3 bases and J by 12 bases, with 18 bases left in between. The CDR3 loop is CASSHTTGIGGQFF. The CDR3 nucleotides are TGTGCCAGCAGCCACACGACAGGAATCGGAGGGCAGTTCTTC.

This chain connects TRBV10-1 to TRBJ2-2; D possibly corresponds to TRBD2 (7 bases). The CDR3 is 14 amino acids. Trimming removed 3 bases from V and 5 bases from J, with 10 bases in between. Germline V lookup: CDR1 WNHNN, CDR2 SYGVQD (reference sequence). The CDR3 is CASSDRGATGELFF. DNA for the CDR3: TGCGCCAGCAGTGATCGGGGGGCAACCGGGGAGCTGTTTTTT.